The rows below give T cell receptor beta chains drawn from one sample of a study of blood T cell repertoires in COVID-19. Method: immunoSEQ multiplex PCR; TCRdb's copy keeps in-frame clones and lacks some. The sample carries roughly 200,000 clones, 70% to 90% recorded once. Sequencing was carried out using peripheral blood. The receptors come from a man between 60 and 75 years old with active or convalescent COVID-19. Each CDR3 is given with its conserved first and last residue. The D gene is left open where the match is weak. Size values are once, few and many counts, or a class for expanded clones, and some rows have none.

CDR3: CASSLSGGWSNIQYF
DNA: TGTGCCAGCAGCCTTAGCGGGGGTTGGTCAAACATTCAGTACTTC
D: TRBD2
size: NA
length: 15
V: TRBV3-1/TRBV3-2
J: TRBJ2-4

CDR3: CAWQKNLETEAFF
DNA: TGTGCCTGGCAGAAGAATTTGGAGACTGAAGCTTTCTTT
D: NA
size: NA
length: 13
V: TRBV30
J: TRBJ1-1

CDR3: CASSQERSSYEQYF
DNA: TGCGCCAGCAGCCAAGAGCGAAGCTCCTACGAGCAGTACTTC
D: NA
size: NA
length: 14
V: TRBV4-1
J: TRBJ2-7

CDR3: CASSCEGNEQFF
DNA: TGTGCCAGCAGCTGTGAGGGTAATGAGCAGTTCTTC
D: NA
size: NA
length: 12
V: TRBV7-3
J: TRBJ2-1

CDR3: CATSDTTGGDYGYTF
DNA: TGTGCCACCAGTGATACCACAGGGGGCGACTATGGCTACACCTTC
D: TRBD1
size: NA
length: 15
V: TRBV24-1
J: TRBJ1-2

CDR3: CASSPGSYNSPLHF
DNA: TGTGCCAGCAGCCCCGGCTCCTATAATTCACCCCTCCACTTT
D: NA
size: NA
length: 14
V: TRBV11-2
J: TRBJ1-6

CDR3: CASSPTGSTNEKLFF
DNA: TGTGCCAGCAGCCCGACGGGTTCGACTAATGAAAAACTGTTTTTT
D: NA
size: NA
length: 15
V: TRBV5-6
J: TRBJ1-4

CDR3: CASSLRGEQYF
DNA: TGTGCCAGCAGTTTACGGGGCGAGCAGTACTTC
D: NA
size: NA
length: 11
V: TRBV12-3/TRBV12-4
J: TRBJ2-7

CDR3: CASSAGGRRLNEQYF
DNA: TGTGCCAGCAGCGCCGGCGGTCGGAGGTTGAACGAGCAGTACTTC
D: NA
size: few
length: 15
V: TRBV7-9
J: TRBJ2-7

CDR3: CASSERVGGISSSGNTIYF
DNA: TGTGCCAGCAGTGAAAGGGTTGGGGGGATTAGTTCCTCTGGAAACACCATATATTTT
D: NA
size: NA
length: 19
V: TRBV6-1
J: TRBJ1-3

CDR3: CASSAQGIDTEAFF
DNA: TGTGCCAGCAGTGCACAGGGAATAGACACTGAAGCTTTCTTT
D: NA
size: NA
length: 14
V: TRBV9
J: TRBJ1-1

CDR3: CASPRTAYTGELFF
DNA: TGTGCCAGCCCCAGGACAGCCTACACCGGGGAGCTGTTTTTT
D: NA
size: NA
length: 14
V: TRBV2
J: TRBJ2-2

CDR3: CASSAPGQGQETQYF
DNA: TGTGCCAGCAGCGCCCCTGGACAGGGCCAAGAGACCCAGTACTTC
D: TRBD1
size: NA
length: 15
V: TRBV3-1/TRBV3-2
J: TRBJ2-5

CDR3: CASSFDTQETQYF
DNA: TGCGCCAGCAGCTTTGACACTCAAGAGACCCAGTACTTC
D: NA
size: NA
length: 13
V: TRBV5-1
J: TRBJ2-5

CDR3: CASSFPRSGNSGNTIYF
DNA: TGTGCCAGCAGCTTCCCCAGGTCCGGAAACTCTGGAAACACCATATATTTT
D: NA
size: few
length: 17
V: TRBV7-9
J: TRBJ1-3

CDR3: CASSLESSGYGYTF
DNA: TGCGCCAGCAGCTTGGAATCTTCGGGCTATGGCTACACCTTC
D: NA
size: once
length: 14
V: TRBV5-1
J: TRBJ1-2

CDR3: CASSLGGQGRALHF
DNA: TGTGCCAGCAGCTTAGGCGGCCAGGGAAGAGCCCTCCACTTT
D: NA
size: NA
length: 14
V: TRBV7-2
J: TRBJ1-6

CDR3: CASSTYGTSGYDPETQYF
DNA: TGTGCCAGCAGCACCTACGGGACTAGCGGGTACGATCCGGAGACCCAGTACTTC
D: TRBD2
size: NA
length: 18
V: TRBV9
J: TRBJ2-5

CDR3: CASSVGRSGGAESEQFF
DNA: TGTGCCAGCAGCGTAGGGAGAAGCGGGGGGGCCGAGAGTGAGCAGTTCTTC
D: TRBD2
size: NA
length: 17
V: TRBV9
J: TRBJ2-1

CDR3: CSYHQGNTIYF
DNA: TGCAGCTATCACCAGGGAAACACCATATATTTT
D: NA
size: NA
length: 11
V: TRBV29-1
J: TRBJ1-3

CDR3: CASSNEGGETQYF
DNA: TGCGCCAGCAGCAACGAGGGCGGGGAGACCCAGTACTTC
D: NA
size: NA
length: 13
V: TRBV5-1
J: TRBJ2-5

CDR3: CASSVGQGRAGELFF
DNA: TGTGCCAGCAGCGTAGGACAGGGAAGGGCCGGGGAGCTGTTTTTT
D: TRBD1
size: once
length: 15
V: TRBV9
J: TRBJ2-2

CDR3: CASSLLGGVGNNEQFF
DNA: TGTGCCAGCAGCCTACTAGGGGGCGTTGGGAACAATGAGCAGTTCTTC
D: TRBD1
size: NA
length: 16
V: TRBV3-1/TRBV3-2
J: TRBJ2-1